Listed here are 2 T cell receptor beta chains from one sample, sequenced in a study of a mutant IDH1 vaccine in newly diagnosed glioma. Time point of the sample: week 35, safety follow-up. Alongside topical imiquimod, each dose of vaccine comprised 300 ug of mutant IDH1 20-mer peptide. Antigens of these TCRs are unknown. Clones were sequenced by immunoSEQ multiplex PCR, and TCRdb holds only the in-frame ones, with some missing. The profile shows some 63,000 clones, 74% of them singletons. Sequences were derived from PBMCs, sampled from a glioma patient whose treatment included an IDH1 peptide vaccine. Receptors originate from a man aged 45-65 years with glioma.

The sample holds a few counts of this clone. The rearrangement uses TRBV7-9 and TRBJ2-5; D is undetermined. Per germline, CDR1 SEHNR and CDR2 FQNEAQ (reference sequence). The length of the CDR3 is 15 residues. V lost 5 bases to trimming and J lost 4 bases, with 17 bases between them. The DNA for the CDR3 is TGTGCCAGCAGCCATCCCCCTCTGGGCGTAGAGACCCAGTACTTC. Amino acid sequence: CASSHPPLGVETQYF.

V usage is TRBV7-6 and J usage is TRBJ1-1; unclear D gene. V was clipped by 5 bases and J by 1 base, with 5 bases between them. Per the germline V gene, CDR1 is SGHVS and CDR2 is FNYEAQ. The length of the CDR3 is 12 residues. CDR3 nucleotides: TGTGCCAGCAGCGCAGGGAACACTGAAGCTTTCTTT. This sequence encodes CASSAGNTEAFF.